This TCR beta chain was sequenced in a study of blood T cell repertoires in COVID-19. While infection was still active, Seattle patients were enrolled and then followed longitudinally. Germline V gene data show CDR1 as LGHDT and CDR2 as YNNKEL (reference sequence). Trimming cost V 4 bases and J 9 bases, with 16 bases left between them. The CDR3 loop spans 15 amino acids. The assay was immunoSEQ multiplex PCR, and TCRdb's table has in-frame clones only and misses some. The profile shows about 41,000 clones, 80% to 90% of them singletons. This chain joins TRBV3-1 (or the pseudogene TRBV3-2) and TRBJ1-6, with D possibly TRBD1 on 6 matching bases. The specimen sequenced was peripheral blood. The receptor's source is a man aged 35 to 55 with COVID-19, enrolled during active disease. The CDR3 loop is CASSPRGFSSSPLHF. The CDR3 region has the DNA TGTGCCAGCAGCCCGAGGGGGTTCAGTAGTTCACCCCTCCACTTT.